The 29 T cell receptor beta chains below were found in one sample sequenced in a study of OX40 agonist ivuxolimab in advanced cancers. The library was obtained by the immunoSEQ multiplex PCR assay. TCRdb holds this immuneACCESS table with in-frame rearrangements only. Some clones are missing; in checked studies, unresolved V genes explain under half, and the rest has no known cause. In this sample the table shows around 100,000 clones, around nine tenths of which occur a single time. The ten top clones hold around 1.5% of the sample. Specimen: CD4+ or CD8+ T cells sorted from blood, collected in a trial of the OX40 agonist ivuxolimab. All receptors come from an adult with an advanced solid tumor such as melanoma, head and neck, liver or kidney cancer.

The chain couples TRBV29-1 to TRBJ1-1; D might be TRBD1 (6 bases). Per germline, CDR1 SQVTM and CDR2 ANQGSEA. The CDR3 spans 12 residues. Trimming took 6 bases from V and 4 from J, leaving 12 bases between them. The CDR3 bases are TGCAGCGTGGGGGACACGCGCACTGAAGCTTTCTTT. This encodes CSVGDTRTEAFF. The variable domain in full, with the rest retrieved from reference TRBV29-1 and TRBJ1-1, is SAVISQKPSRDICQRGTSLTIQCQVDSQVTMMFWYRQQPGQSLTLIATANQGSEATYESGFVIDKFPISRPNLTFSTLTVSNMSPEDSSIYLCSVGDTRTEAFFGQGTRLTVV.

This chain links TRBV5-1 with TRBJ2-5; D not resolved. This CDR3 region has 14 residues. V was pared by 0 bases and J by 5 bases, with 11 bases between. Germline V lookup: CDR1 SGHRS, CDR2 YFSETQ. The CDR3 nucleotides read TGCGCCAGCAGCTTGGCTGGGCCACCGGAGACCCAGTACTTC. It is translated as CASSLAGPPETQYF.

V is TRBV7-3 and J is TRBJ1-2, with D tentatively TRBD1 (5 bases). V lost 5 bases, J lost 0 bases, and 10 bases lay in between. Germline CDR1 SGHTA, CDR2 FQGTGA. The CDR3 has 14 residues. The CDR3 coding sequence is TGTGCCAGCAGCATCGGACAAGCTAACTATGGCTACACCTTC. Translated, it gives CASSIGQANYGYTF.

This chain joins TRBV19 and TRBJ2-7, with 9 nucleotides matching TRBD1. The CDR3 totals 17 residues. Germline assignment: CDR1 LNHDA and CDR2 SQIVND (reference sequence). J lost 3 bases, V lost 4 bases, and 13 bases had no gene match. The CDR3 region is CASSKPPGQGMGYEQYF. CDR3 coding DNA: TGTGCCAGTAGTAAGCCCCCGGGACAGGGTATGGGCTACGAGCAGTACTTC.

V gene TRBV9 combines with J gene TRBJ2-7; D is possibly TRBD2 (7 bases). V was trimmed by 0 bases and J by 6 bases, leaving 16 bases between them. The CDR3 consists of 15 residues. The V gene's germline CDR1 is SGDLS and CDR2 YYNGEE. CDR3 nucleotides: TGTGCCAGCAGCGTAGAGGGGGGGATTAAAGCCGAGCAGTACTTC. Encoded protein: CASSVEGGIKAEQYF. Looking up the rest from reference TRBV9 and TRBJ2-7 gives the full variable domain: DSGVTQTPKHLITATGQRVTLRCSPRSGDLSVYWYQQSLDQGLQFLIQYYNGEERAKGNILERFSAQQFPDLHSELNLSSLELGDSALYFCASSVEGGIKAEQYFGPGTRLTVT.

This chain joins TRBV7-8 and TRBJ1-2, with 8 bases aligning to TRBD1. The CDR3 sequence is 14 residues long. Germline V gives CDR1 SGHVS, CDR2 FQNEAQ. The junction had 3 bases not matched to a gene; V was cut back by 4 bases and J by 2 bases. The CDR3: CASSSDRVNYGYTF. The CDR3, as DNA: TGTGCCAGCAGCTCGGACAGGGTAAACTATGGCTACACCTTC.

V usage is TRBV9 and J usage is TRBJ2-1; weak D call: TRBD1 (6 bases). Per the germline V gene, CDR1 is SGDLS and CDR2 is YYNGEE. Trimming took 5 bases from V and 4 from J, leaving 19 bases between them. The CDR3 has 16 residues. The CDR3 DNA follows: TGTGCCAGCAGTGCCTGGCCAAGGGACATTTACAATGAGCAGTTCTTC. Its protein is CASSAWPRDIYNEQFF.

In this sample, this clone turned up once. The chain employs TRBV6-6 and TRBJ1-1, with D perhaps matching TRBD1 (6 bases). The CDR3 runs 14 residues. CDR1 and CDR2 from the germline V gene are MNHNY and SVGAGI (reference sequence). Deletions cut 2 bases from V and 6 bases from J, with 13 bases between. As DNA, the CDR3 is TGTGCCAGCAGTTACCAGGGGAAGGGCGCTGAAGCTTTCTTT. Translating gives CASSYQGKGAEAFF.

This clone has just a few counts. The J gene is TRBJ1-1, the V gene TRBV30, with D tentatively TRBD1 (5 bases). The ends were cut back, 0 bases at V and 6 bases at J, with 14 bases in the middle. This CDR3 has 14 amino acids. Germline V gives CDR1 GTSNPN, CDR2 SVGIG (reference sequence). CDR3 nucleotide sequence: TGTGCCTGGAGTGTAAGAGGGGAGGTCCCTGAAGCTTTCTTT. Encoded protein: CAWSVRGEVPEAFF.

The chain is built from TRBV30 and TRBJ2-7; possibly TRBD2 for D (5 bases). The V end was cut by 4 bases, the J end by 0 bases, with 13 bases between. This CDR3 comprises 14 residues. Germline V CDR1 and CDR2: GTSNPN, SVGIG (reference sequence). The CDR3 loop reads CAWTIGRDSYEQYF. The CDR3 DNA sequence: TGTGCCTGGACCATCGGCCGGGACTCCTACGAGCAGTACTTC.

The genes are TRBV10-3 and TRBJ2-7, with D possibly matching TRBD2 (6 bases). Germline V lookup: CDR1 ENHRY, CDR2 SYGVKD. The CDR3 spans 15 residues. The germline V and J ends were trimmed by 0 bases and 6 bases, with 15 bases remaining between them. This chain's CDR3 is CAISESARGGVEQYF. For the CDR3, the DNA is TGTGCCATCAGTGAGTCGGCTAGGGGCGGGGTCGAGCAGTACTTC.

The rearrangement links TRBV7-2 to TRBJ1-5, with 9 nucleotides matching TRBD1. Trimming at V came to 5 bases and at J to 6 bases, leaving 8 bases not matched to a gene. The length of the CDR3 is 15 residues. Germline CDR1 is SGHTA and CDR2 is FQGNSA. The DNA of the CDR3 is TGTGCCAGCAGCGCAGGGACAGGGCTGCCTCAGCCCCAGCATTTT. The encoded protein is CASSAGTGLPQPQHF. The full variable domain, its missing parts supplied by reference TRBV7-2 and TRBJ1-5, is GAGVSQSPSNKVTEKGKDVELRCDPISGHTALYWYRQSLGQGLEFLIYFQGNSAPDKSGLPSDRFSAERTGGSVSTLTIQRTQQEDSAVYLCASSAGTGLPQPQHFGDGTRLSIL.

The chain combines TRBV27 with TRBJ2-3, with D unclear. The length of the CDR3 is 13 residues. CDR1 is MNHEY and CDR2 is SMNVEV in the germline V gene (reference sequence). Trimming stripped 6 bases from V and 0 bases from J, with 7 bases between. The CDR3 reads CASRAGSTDTQYF. The CDR3 nucleotides are TGTGCCAGCAGGGCCGGGAGCACAGATACGCAGTATTTT.

The chain joins TRBV2 to TRBJ1-1; D is uncertain. The CDR3 extends over 13 amino acids. V lost 3 bases, J lost 5 bases, and 10 bases lay in between. Per germline, CDR1 SNHLY and CDR2 FYNNEI. CDR3 coding DNA: TGTGCCAGCAGTGATACCGGTCTTACTGAAGCTTTCTTT. Translated, it gives CASSDTGLTEAFF.

The chain joins TRBV7-2 to TRBJ2-2; no definite D call. The CDR3 has 13 residues. Trimming left V 5 bases short and J 4 bases short, with 8 bases between. Germline CDR1 and CDR2: SGHTA and FQGNSA. The CDR3 loop reads CASSLPITGELFF. The CDR3 DNA follows: TGTGCCAGCAGCCTTCCTATCACCGGGGAGCTGTTTTTT.

This chain links TRBV5-4 with TRBJ2-1; a weak D match, TRBD2 (6 bases). Trimming stripped 0 bases from V and 10 bases from J, with 17 bases between. CDR1 is SGHNT, CDR2 YYREEE, per germline (reference sequence). This CDR3 has 15 residues. CDR3 in DNA: TGTGCCAGCAGCTTGGGTGGATCGGGAGTCTTCGAGCAGTTCTTC. Amino acid sequence: CASSLGGSGVFEQFF. The full variable domain, with the rest looked up from reference TRBV5-4 and TRBJ2-1, is ETGVTQSPTHLIKTRGQQVTLRCSSQSGHNTVSWYQQALGQGPQFIFQYYREEENGRGNFPPRFSGLQFPNYSSELNVNALELDDSALYLCASSLGGSGVFEQFFGPGTRLTVL.

This clone has a handful of counts. The chain joins TRBV19 to TRBJ1-1; 7 bases agree with TRBD1. The CDR3 has 13 amino acids. CDR1 and CDR2 (germline): LNHDA, SQIVND (reference sequence). V was pared by 8 bases and J by 2 bases, with 5 bases of the junction left unmatched. The CDR3 DNA reads as TGTGCCAGTGGGGGACAGTTCAACACTGAAGCTTTCTTT. This translates into CASGGQFNTEAFF.

The rearrangement joins TRBV27 to TRBJ2-1, with unresolved D. Germline V gives CDR1 MNHEY, CDR2 SMNVEV (reference sequence). Trimming pared 6 bases from V and 4 bases from J, leaving 13 bases between. The CDR3 totals 14 residues. The CDR3 protein is CASSSLEIYNEQFF. The CDR3 DNA reads as TGTGCCAGCAGCTCCCTAGAAATTTACAATGAGCAGTTCTTC.

This sequence joins TRBV5-4 and TRBJ2-1; 8 positions agree with TRBD2. The J segment lost 4 bases and the V segment lost 4 bases, leaving 7 bases of the junction unmatched. Germline V gives CDR1 SGHNT, CDR2 YYREEE (reference sequence). The CDR3 sequence is 15 residues long. Here the CDR3 reads CASSKAGELYNEQFF. Here the CDR3 DNA reads TGTGCCAGCAGCAAAGCGGGAGAGCTATACAATGAGCAGTTCTTC.

J is TRBJ2-3 and V is TRBV30; 14 positions match TRBD2. The germline gives CDR1 GTSNPN, CDR2 SVGIG (reference sequence). CDR3 length: 15 residues. Trimming at V came to 3 bases and at J to 3 bases, leaving 2 bases not matched to a gene. CDR3 nucleotide sequence: TGTGCCTGGAGGGGACTAGCGGGGGCGACAGATACGCAGTATTTT. Amino acids: CAWRGLAGATDTQYF.

J is TRBJ2-5 and V is TRBV11-2; 7 bases are a match to TRBD2. The last part of the DNA fits TRBJ2-7 better; the J call may be wrong. The CDR3 contains 18 residues. CDR1 is SGHAT, CDR2 FQNNGV, per germline. The chain's CDR3 is CASTEVLEPGEGPYEQYF. The CDR3 nucleotides read TGTGCCAGCACGGAGGTTTTGGAACCCGGGGAGGGCCCCTACGAGCAGTACTTC.

The chain has TRBV21-1 and TRBJ1-4. TRBV21-1 is labeled a pseudogene. The CDR3 consists of 15 residues. CDR3 loop: CASPAGGTAREKLFF. CDR3 sequence (DNA): TGTGCCAGCCCCGCCGGGGGGACAGCCCGAGAAAAACTGTTTTTT.

The chain couples TRBV5-1 to TRBJ1-6, with 7 bases lining up with TRBD1. Germline CDR1 SGHRS, CDR2 YFSETQ. J gave up 4 bases and V 0 bases, and 4 bases lay outside the gene matches. This CDR3 contains 16 residues. CDR3 residues: CASSLDGQAYNSPLHF. The CDR3 coding sequence is TGCGCCAGCAGCTTGGACGGACAGGCATATAATTCACCCCTCCACTTT.

The chain carries TRBV6-4 and TRBJ2-1; 12 bases line up with TRBD2. CDR1 and CDR2 from the germline V gene are MRHNA and SNTAGT. The J segment lost 6 bases and the V segment lost 5 bases, leaving 8 bases of the junction unmatched. CDR3 size: 16 residues. The CDR3 protein is CASSLEAGLAGNEQFF. CDR3 in DNA: TGTGCCAGCAGTCTCGAAGCGGGACTAGCGGGCAATGAGCAGTTCTTC.

This CDR3 reads CAGLRGPEGGYTF. The CDR3 nucleotides read TGTGCCGGCCTACGGGGGCCGGAGGGTGGCTACACCTTC. The chain links TRBV30 to TRBJ1-2, with a possible D match to TRBD1 (6 bases). Germline values: CDR1 GTSNPN, CDR2 SVGIG (reference sequence). The V gene lost 8 bases and the J gene lost 7 bases, with 20 bases spanning the gap. This CDR3 has 13 amino acids.

The V call is TRBV2, the J call TRBJ1-2; 8 nucleotides match TRBD1. Trimming at V came to 4 bases and at J to 4 bases, leaving 5 bases not matched to a gene. The length of the CDR3 is 14 residues. Germline CDR1 is SNHLY and CDR2 is FYNNEI. The CDR3 bases are TGTGCCAGCAGTGCGGACAGGGAGTCCTATGGCTACACCTTC. The encoded protein is CASSADRESYGYTF.

This chain links TRBV7-3 with TRBJ2-4; D remains ambiguous. The ends were cut back, 0 bases at V and 4 bases at J, with 4 bases in the middle. Germline CDR1 and CDR2: SGHTA and FQGTGA. This CDR3 spans 13 amino acids. In DNA form, the CDR3 reads TGTGCCAGCAGCTTAACAGGGAAAAACATTCAGTACTTC. This translates into CASSLTGKNIQYF.

The chain employs TRBV7-9 and TRBJ2-7; unclear D gene. V gave up 5 bases and J gave up 7 bases, with 21 bases separating them. Germline V gene sequence: CDR1 SEHNR, CDR2 FQNEAQ (reference sequence). The CDR3 spans 15 residues. CDR3 residues: CASSDPGRPPREQYF. The CDR3 coding sequence is TGTGCCAGCAGCGACCCCGGGCGGCCCCCCAGGGAGCAGTACTTC.

The CDR3 nucleotides are TGTGCCAGCAGGCGGGGGCAGGGAGGCCAGCCCCAGCATTTT. Residues: CASRRGQGGQPQHF. The chain has TRBV5-5 and TRBJ1-5, with TRBD1 as a possible D gene (6 bases). Germline CDR1 SGHKS, CDR2 YYEKEE (reference sequence). The CDR3 loop spans 14 amino acids. V was cut by 5 bases and J by 7 bases, with 16 bases left in between.